These 2 T cell receptor beta chains came from one sample sequenced in a study of blood T cell repertoires in COVID-19 (dated by TCRdb to the early 2020s). Library generation was performed with the immunoSEQ multiplex PCR assay. This is the immuneACCESS table as TCRdb keeps it, with only in-frame sequences that have V and J called. A part of the clones is gone; compared with another copy, unresolved V genes explain less than half, and the rest is unexplained. This sample is represented by around 60,000 clones; around 82% of them were singletons. The ten most abundant clones make up about 16% of the sample. The sequenced sample was peripheral blood. These TCRs come from a man aged 55 to 69 with COVID-19, enrolled during active disease.

The CDR3 DNA is TGTGCCAGTAGTATAGCCGGGAGACAGCCCCAGCATTTT. This gives the protein CASSIAGRQPQHF. The chain combines TRBV19 with TRBJ1-5; D uncertain. CDR1 and CDR2 (germline): LNHDA, SQIVND (reference sequence). V dropped 1 base and J dropped 7 bases, with 8 bases sitting between them. This CDR3 has 13 residues.

The gene calls are TRBV4-1 and TRBJ2-7, with TRBD1 identical over 10 bases. The CDR3 sequence is 16 residues long. V was clipped by 1 base and J by 2 bases; unmatched bases: 5. In germline, CDR1 is MGHRA, CDR2 YSYEKL. CDR3 residues: CASSQGGDRGPYEQYF. Here the CDR3 DNA reads TGCGCCAGCAGCCAAGGGGGAGACAGGGGGCCCTACGAGCAGTACTTC.